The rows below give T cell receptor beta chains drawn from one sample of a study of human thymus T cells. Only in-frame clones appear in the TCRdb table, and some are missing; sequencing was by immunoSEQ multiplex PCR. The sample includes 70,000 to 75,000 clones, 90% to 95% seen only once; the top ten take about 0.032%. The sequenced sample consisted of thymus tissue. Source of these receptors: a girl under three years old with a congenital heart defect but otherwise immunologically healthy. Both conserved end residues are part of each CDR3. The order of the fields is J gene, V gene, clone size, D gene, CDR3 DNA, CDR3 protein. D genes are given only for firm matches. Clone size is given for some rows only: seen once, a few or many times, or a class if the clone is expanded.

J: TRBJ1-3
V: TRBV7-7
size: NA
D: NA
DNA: TGTGCCAGCAGCTTCCGGCGAGAAGGCCACACCATATATTTT
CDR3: CASSFRREGHTIYF

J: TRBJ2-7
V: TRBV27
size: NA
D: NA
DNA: TGTGCCAGCAGTTTTCGGAGCTCCTACGAGCAGTACTTC
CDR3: CASSFRSSYEQYF

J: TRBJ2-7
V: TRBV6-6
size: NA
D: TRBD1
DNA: TGTGCCAGCAAGGGGGACAGGACCTACGAGCAGTACTTC
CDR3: CASKGDRTYEQYF

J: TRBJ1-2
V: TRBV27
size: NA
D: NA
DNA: TGTGCCAGCACCCAAAAGAAGGGATGGGGTGGCTACACCTTC
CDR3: CASTQKKGWGGYTF

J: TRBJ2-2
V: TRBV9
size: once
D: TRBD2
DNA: TGTGCCAGCAGCTCCCTAGCGGGAACAGACATAAGGAACACCGGGGAGCTGTTTTTT
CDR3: CASSSLAGTDIRNTGELFF

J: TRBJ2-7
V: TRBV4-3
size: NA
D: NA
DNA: TGCGCCAGCAGCCAATCTAGGATGGGACAATCAAAAACGATTGAGCAGTACTTC
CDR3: CASSQSRMGQSKTIEQYF

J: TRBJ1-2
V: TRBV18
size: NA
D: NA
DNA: TGTGCCAGCTCACCTGTCACGGGGGGCATCGATGGCTACACCTTC
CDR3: CASSPVTGGIDGYTF

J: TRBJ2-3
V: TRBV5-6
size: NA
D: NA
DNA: TGTGCCAGCAGCTTGGCCTTGGAGACAGATACGCAGTATTTT
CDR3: CASSLALETDTQYF

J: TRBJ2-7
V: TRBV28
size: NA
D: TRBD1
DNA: TGTGCCAGCAGTCCAGGACAGGGGCCCTACGAGCAGTACTTC
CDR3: CASSPGQGPYEQYF

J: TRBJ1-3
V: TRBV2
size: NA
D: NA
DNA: TGTGCCAGCAGTGAGCAGCCGGCGAGAAACACCATATATTTT
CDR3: CASSEQPARNTIYF

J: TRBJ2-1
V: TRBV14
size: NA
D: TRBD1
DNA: TGTGCCAGCAGCCAAGAAAGGGACAGTCATATTGAGCAGTTCTTC
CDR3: CASSQERDSHIEQFF

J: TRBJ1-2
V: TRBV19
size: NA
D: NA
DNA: TGTGCCAGTAGGACAGGACCAATACTAAACTATGGCTACACCTTC
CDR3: CASRTGPILNYGYTF

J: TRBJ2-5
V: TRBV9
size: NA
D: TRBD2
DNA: TGTGCCAGCAGCGGCCCGCCTAGCGGCCAAGAGACCCAGTACTTC
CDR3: CASSGPPSGQETQYF

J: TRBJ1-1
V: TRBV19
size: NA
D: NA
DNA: TGTGCCAGTAGTATACGCCCGGATTTAACTGAAGCTTTCTTT
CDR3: CASSIRPDLTEAFF

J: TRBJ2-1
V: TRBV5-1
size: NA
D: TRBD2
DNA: TGCGCCAGCAGCTTGGCTGGGACTAGCGGACCATACAATGAGCAGTTCTTC
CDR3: CASSLAGTSGPYNEQFF

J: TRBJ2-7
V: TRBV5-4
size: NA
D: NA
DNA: TGTGCCAGCAGAAGACGAAGGGGAAGCTTC
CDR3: CASRRRRGSF

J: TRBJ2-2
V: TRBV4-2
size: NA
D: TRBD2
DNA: TGTGCCAGCAGTAGCGGGGTGAACACCGGGGAGCTGTTTTTT
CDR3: CASSSGVNTGELFF

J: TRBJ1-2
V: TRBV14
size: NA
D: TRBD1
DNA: TGTGCCAGCAGCCAAGACCACCGCGACAGGGTGGGGCACTATGGCTACACCTTC
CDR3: CASSQDHRDRVGHYGYTF

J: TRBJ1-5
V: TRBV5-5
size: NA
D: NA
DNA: TGTGCCAGCAGCTTAACGATTGGATCCCATCAGCCCCAGCATTTT
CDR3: CASSLTIGSHQPQHF

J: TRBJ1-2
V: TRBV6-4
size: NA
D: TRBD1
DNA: TGTGCCAGCAGTTACGCACCGGGACAGGGGAGTTATGGCTACACCTTC
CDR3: CASSYAPGQGSYGYTF

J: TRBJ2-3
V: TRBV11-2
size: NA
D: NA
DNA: TGTGCCAGCAGCCCTTCCGGGACAGATACGCAGTATTTT
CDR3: CASSPSGTDTQYF

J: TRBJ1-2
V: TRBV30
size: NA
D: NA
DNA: TGTGCCTGGAGGGGACTGGGAGCTAACTATGGCTACACCTTC
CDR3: CAWRGLGANYGYTF

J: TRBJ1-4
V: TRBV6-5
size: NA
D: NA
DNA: TGTGCCAGCAGTTACTTGGGACTTAATGAAAAACTGTTTTTT
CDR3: CASSYLGLNEKLFF

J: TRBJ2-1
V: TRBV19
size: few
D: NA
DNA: TGTGCCAGTAGCCTGGAGACGATCAATGAGCAGTTCTTC
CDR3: CASSLETINEQFF

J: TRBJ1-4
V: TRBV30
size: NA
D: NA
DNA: TGTGCCTGGAGTGTAGGGGACGAAATACAGATTGCAACTAATGAAAAACTGTTTTTT
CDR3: CAWSVGDEIQIATNEKLFF

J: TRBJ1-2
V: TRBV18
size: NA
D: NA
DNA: TGTGCCAGCTCACCAATCGAACGAGCTAAGTCCCAGAGCCCTTCACTTGGTGGCTACACCTTC
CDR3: CASSPIERAKSQSPSLGGYTF

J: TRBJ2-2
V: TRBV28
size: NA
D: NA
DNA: TGTGCCAGCAGGGGGCTTGGCCCTAAGTTCGGGGAGCTGTTTTTT
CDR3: CASRGLGPKFGELFF

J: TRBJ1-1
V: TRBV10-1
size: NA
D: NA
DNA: TGCGCCAGCCCACGACAGACCCGGGGGACTGAAGCTTTCTTT
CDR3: CASPRQTRGTEAFF

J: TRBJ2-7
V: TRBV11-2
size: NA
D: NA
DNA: TGTGCCAGCAGCTTAAGGCAATCGTACGGGAGTGGGCCCTACGAGCAGTACTTC
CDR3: CASSLRQSYGSGPYEQYF

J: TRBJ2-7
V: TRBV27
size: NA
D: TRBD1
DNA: TGTGCCAGCTGGGGACAGGATCCCTACGAGCAGTACTTC
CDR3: CASWGQDPYEQYF

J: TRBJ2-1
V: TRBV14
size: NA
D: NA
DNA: TGTGCCAGCAGCCAAGATCCGGGTGACTCCTACAATGAGCAGTTCTTC
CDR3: CASSQDPGDSYNEQFF

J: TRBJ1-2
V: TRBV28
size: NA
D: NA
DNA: TGTGCCAGCAGTTTATTCAGTTTGGGGACGCATCGGAGATATGGCTACACCTTC
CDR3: CASSLFSLGTHRRYGYTF

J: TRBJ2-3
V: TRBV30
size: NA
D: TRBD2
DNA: TGTGCCTGGAGTGTACGGAATAGCGGGAGTAGGAATACGCAGTATTTT
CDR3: CAWSVRNSGSRNTQYF

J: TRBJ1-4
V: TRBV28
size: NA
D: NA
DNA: TGTGCCAGCAGGCCCGGGGGCGAGAGGTCAACTAATGAAAAACTGTTTTTT
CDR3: CASRPGGERSTNEKLFF

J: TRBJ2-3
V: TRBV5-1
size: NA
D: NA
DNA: TGCGCCAGCAGCTTTAGCTTTAGTCCTACTAGAAAAGTGCCCCACACAGATACGCAGTATTTT
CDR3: CASSFSFSPTRKVPHTDTQYF

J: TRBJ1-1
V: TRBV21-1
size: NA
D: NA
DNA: TGTGCCAGCACCATAGCCACAGGAGCCCAAGCTTTCTTT
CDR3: CASTIATGAQAFF

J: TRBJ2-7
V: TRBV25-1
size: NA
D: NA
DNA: TGTGCCACCACCACCTCGGACGGACCAACCTACGAGCAGTACTTC
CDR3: CATTTSDGPTYEQYF

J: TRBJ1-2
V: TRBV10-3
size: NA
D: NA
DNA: TGTGCCATCGCCGGCTGGAACTATGGCTACACCTTC
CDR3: CAIAGWNYGYTF

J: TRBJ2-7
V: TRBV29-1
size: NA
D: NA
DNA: TGCAGCGTCCTCTGGTCGCAGGTTTCGAGCTCCTACGAGCAGTACTTC
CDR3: CSVLWSQVSSSYEQYF

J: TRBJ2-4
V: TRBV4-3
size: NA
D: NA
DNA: TGCGCCAGCAGCCCCGGGGCACCCGGGTTGTACATTCAGTACTTC
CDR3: CASSPGAPGLYIQYF

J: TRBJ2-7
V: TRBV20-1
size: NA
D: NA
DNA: TGCAGTGCTAGCCACTTCTGCGAGCAGTACTTC
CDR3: CSASHFCEQYF

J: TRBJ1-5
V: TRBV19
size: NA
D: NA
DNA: TGTGCCAGTAGCACTTGCCGCTGCGCGGGATGGAATCAGCCCCAGCATTTT
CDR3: CASSTCRCAGWNQPQHF

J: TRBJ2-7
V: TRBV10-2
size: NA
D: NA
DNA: TGCGCCAGCGGGGTTAGACTAGGATACGAGCAGTACTTC
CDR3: CASGVRLGYEQYF

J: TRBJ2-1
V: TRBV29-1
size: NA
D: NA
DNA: TGCAGCGTTGAAGAGAAGATCCGCAATGAGCAGTTCTTC
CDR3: CSVEEKIRNEQFF

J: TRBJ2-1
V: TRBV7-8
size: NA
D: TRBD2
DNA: TGTGCCAGCAGCTCGAGCGGGATGTATTACAATGAGCAGTTCTTC
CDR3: CASSSSGMYYNEQFF

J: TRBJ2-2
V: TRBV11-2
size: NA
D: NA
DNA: TGTGCCAGCAGCTTAGATCCTAGACTAGTAACCGGGGAGCTGTTTTTT
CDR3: CASSLDPRLVTGELFF

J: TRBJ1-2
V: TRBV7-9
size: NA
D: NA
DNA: TGTGCCAGCAGCTTAGCGGAGGGAGCTAACTATGGCTACACCTTC
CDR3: CASSLAEGANYGYTF

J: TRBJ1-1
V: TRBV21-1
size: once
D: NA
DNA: TGTGCCAGCAGCGGGGGGACAGTGAACACTGAAGCTTTCTTT
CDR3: CASSGGTVNTEAFF

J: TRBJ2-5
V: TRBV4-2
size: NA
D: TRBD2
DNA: TGTGCCAGCAGCCAAATACCGGGACTAGCGGGAGAGACCCAGTACTTC
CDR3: CASSQIPGLAGETQYF